This TCR beta chain is drawn from a study of control samples from healthy donors and cancer patients. Sequencing was performed with immunoSEQ multiplex PCR; in TCRdb, only in-frame clones are kept and a portion is missing. The sample lists 150,000 to 200,000 clones, 91% occurring once. CDR1 and CDR2 from the germline V gene are KGHSH and LQKENI. This CDR3 contains 14 residues. V lost 2 bases, J lost 6 bases, and 12 bases lay in between. The sequence was collected from a woman aged 25 to 39 in good health. Specimen: blood. This chain links TRBV18 with TRBJ2-3, with D hard to call. CDR3 amino acids: CASSPGRSWDTQYF. CDR3 DNA: TGTGCCAGCTCACCAGGACGCTCCTGGGATACGCAGTATTTT.